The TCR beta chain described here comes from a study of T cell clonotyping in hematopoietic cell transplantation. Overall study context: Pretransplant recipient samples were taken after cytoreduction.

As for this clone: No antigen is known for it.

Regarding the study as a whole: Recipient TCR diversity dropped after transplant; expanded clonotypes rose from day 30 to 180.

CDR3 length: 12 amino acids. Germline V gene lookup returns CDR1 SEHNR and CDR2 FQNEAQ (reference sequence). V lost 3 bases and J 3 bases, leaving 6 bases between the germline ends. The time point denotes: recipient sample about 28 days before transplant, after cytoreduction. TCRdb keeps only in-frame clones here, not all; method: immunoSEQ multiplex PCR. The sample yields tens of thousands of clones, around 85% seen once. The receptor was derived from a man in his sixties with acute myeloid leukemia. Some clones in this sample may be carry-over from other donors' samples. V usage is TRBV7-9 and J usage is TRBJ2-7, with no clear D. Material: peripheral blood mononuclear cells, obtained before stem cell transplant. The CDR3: CASSLTGYEQYF. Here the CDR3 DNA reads TGTGCCAGCAGCTTGACGGGCTACGAGCAGTACTTC.